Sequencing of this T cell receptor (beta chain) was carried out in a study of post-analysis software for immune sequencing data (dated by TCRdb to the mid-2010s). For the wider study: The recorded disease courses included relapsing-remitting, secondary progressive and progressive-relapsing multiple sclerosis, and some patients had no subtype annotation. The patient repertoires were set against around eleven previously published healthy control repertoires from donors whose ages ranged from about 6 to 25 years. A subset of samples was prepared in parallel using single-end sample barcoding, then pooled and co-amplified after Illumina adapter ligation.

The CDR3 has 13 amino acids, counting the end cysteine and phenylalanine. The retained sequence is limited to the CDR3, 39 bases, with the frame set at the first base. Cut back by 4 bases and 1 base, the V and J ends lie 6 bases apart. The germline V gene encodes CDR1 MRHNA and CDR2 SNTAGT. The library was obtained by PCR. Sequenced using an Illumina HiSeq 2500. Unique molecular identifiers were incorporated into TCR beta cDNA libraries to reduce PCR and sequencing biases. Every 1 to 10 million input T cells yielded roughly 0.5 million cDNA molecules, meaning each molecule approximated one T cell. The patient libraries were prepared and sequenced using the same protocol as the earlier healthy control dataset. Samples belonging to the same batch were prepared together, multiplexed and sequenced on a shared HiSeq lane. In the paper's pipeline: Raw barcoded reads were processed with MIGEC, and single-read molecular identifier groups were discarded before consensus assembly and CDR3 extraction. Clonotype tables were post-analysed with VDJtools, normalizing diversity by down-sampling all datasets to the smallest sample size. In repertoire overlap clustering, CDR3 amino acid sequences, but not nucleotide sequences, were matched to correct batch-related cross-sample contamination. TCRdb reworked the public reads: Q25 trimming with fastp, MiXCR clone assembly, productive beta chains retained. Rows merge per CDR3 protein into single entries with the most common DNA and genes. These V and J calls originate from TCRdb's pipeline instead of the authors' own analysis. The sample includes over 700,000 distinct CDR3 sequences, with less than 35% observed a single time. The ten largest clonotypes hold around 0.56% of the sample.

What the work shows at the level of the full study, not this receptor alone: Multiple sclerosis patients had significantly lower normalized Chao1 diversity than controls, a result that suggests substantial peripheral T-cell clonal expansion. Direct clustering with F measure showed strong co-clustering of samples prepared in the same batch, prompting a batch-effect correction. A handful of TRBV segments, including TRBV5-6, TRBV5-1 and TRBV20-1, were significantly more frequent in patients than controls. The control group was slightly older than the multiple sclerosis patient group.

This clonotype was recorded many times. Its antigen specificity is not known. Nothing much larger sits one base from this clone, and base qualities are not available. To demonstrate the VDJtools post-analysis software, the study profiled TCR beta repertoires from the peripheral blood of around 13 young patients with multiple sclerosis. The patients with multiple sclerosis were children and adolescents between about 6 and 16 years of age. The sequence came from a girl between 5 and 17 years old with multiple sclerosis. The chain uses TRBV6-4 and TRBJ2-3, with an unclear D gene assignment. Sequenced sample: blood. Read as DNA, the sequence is TGTGCCAGCAGTGCATACGGCACAGATACGCAGTATTTT. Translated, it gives CASSAYGTDTQYF.